This TCR beta chain appears in the sequencing data of a study of cytomegalovirus exposure and HLA in healthy donors. J gave up 2 bases and V 0 bases, and 3 bases lay outside the gene matches. CDR3 length: 16 residues. Per germline, CDR1 SGDLS and CDR2 YYNGEE. It was with 60 Vbeta and 13 Jbeta primers that the PCR ran. Clones were read by immunoSEQ multiplex PCR, and TCRdb kept only the in-frame ones, dropping some. The top ten clones hold roughly 8.4% of a sample with about 98,000 clones, more than 65% of them seen once. This TCR came from a human donor in good health. The sample was PBMCs. The V and J genes are TRBV9 and TRBJ2-3, with 10 bases identical to TRBD2. CDR3 nucleotide sequence: TGTGCCAGCAGCGTAGATAGCGGGGGGCCCACAGATACGCAGTATTTT. Protein product: CASSVDSGGPTDTQYF.